This T cell receptor (beta chain) was identified in a study of T cells in Graves' hyperthyroidism and ophthalmopathy. General study findings and limits: Ophthalmopathy was identified by the model a median around 6.3 months ahead of onset. A model of 13 V-J pairs discriminated ophthalmopathy from stable hyperthyroidism.

Concerning this clonotype itself: Antigen: not known.

TCR beta CDR3 sequences were amplified from RNA transcripts. The study used the HTBI primer set for a first-round RT-PCR of the TCR CDR3. TCRdb reprocessed the multiplex PCR reads via MiXCR and lists one record per CDR3 protein. The data show roughly 520,000 distinct CDR3 sequences, around 22% seen once. CDR1 DFQATT and CDR2 SNEGSKA come from the germline V gene (reference sequence). The CDR3 has 15 residues. V was clipped by 0 bases and J by 1 base, with 12 bases between them. Diagnosis relied on clinical symptoms, serum thyroxine and TRAb, thyroid ultrasound and orbital computed tomography. Out of over 7.5 ml of fresh peripheral blood came the PBMCs.

The material sequenced was blood. The sequence was obtained from a woman in her twenties or thirties with Graves' ophthalmopathy. This chain connects TRBV20-1 to TRBJ1-1; unclear D gene. The CDR3: CSARDRGSANTEAFF. The CDR3 bases are TGCAGTGCTAGAGATCGAGGCAGCGCGAACACTGAAGCTTTCTTT.